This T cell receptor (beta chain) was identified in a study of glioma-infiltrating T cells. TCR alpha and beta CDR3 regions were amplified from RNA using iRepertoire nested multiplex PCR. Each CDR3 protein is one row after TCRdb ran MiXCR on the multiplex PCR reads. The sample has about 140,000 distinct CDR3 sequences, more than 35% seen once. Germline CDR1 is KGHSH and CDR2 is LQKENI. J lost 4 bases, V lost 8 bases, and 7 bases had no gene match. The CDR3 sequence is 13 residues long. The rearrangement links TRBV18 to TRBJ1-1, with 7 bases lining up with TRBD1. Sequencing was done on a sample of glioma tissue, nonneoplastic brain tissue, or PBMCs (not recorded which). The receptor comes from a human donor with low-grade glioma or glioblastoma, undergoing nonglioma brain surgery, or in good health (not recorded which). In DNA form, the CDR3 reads TGTGCCAGCCGACGGCAGGGGGGCACTGAAGCTTTCTTT. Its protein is CASRRQGGTEAFF.